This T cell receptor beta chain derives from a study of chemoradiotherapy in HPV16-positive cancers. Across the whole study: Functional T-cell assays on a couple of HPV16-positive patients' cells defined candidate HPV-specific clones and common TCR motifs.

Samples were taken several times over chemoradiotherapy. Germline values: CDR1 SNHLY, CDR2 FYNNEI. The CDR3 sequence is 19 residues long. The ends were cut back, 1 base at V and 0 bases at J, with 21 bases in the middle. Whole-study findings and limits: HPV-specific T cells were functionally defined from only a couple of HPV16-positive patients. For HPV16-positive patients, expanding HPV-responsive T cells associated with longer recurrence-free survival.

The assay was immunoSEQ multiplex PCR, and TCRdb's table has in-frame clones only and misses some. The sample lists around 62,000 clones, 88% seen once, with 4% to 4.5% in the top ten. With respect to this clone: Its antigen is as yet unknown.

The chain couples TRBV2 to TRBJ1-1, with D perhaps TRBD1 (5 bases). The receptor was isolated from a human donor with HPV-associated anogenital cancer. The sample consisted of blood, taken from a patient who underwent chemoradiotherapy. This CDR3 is CASSEGGWGYIYMNTEAFF. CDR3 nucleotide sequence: TGTGCCAGCAGTGAAGGGGGGTGGGGATATATATATATGAACACTGAAGCTTTCTTT.